The 13 T cell receptor beta chains in this list originate from one sample, sequenced in a study of T cells in women clearing cervical HPV infection. Generated by immunoSEQ multiplex PCR, the TCRdb table keeps only in-frame clones and is missing some. The ten top clones account for less than 6%, within a sample of roughly 40,000 clones. Specimen: blood buffy coat. These TCRs come from a woman aged 18-70 years with a cervical HPV16 infection that either progressed to CIN3+ or cleared (not recorded which).

About this clone itself: The CDR3 end is not reached by the read, which stops 3 residues before it; the germline J gene fills it in. This chain links TRBV18 with TRBJ1-4; 12 nucleotides agree with TRBD1. V was clipped by 0 bases and J by 2 bases; unmatched bases: 1. The CDR3 covers 17 residues. Germline CDR1 and CDR2: KGHSH and LQKENI. The part of the CDR3 DNA that was read is TGTGCCAGCTCACCACCGGGACAGGGGGCGACTAATGAAAAA. Translated, it gives CASSPPGQGATNEK. The complete CDR3 sequence is CASSPPGQGATNEKLFF.

Note on this clone: The CDR3 end is not reached by the read, which stops 3 residues before it; the germline J gene fills it in. This chain uses TRBV5-6 with TRBJ2-1, with D maybe TRBD1 (5 bases). V lost 5 bases and J 3 bases, leaving 12 bases between the germline ends. The germline CDR1 and CDR2 sequences are SGHDT and YYEEEE. This CDR3 is 14 amino acids long. The CDR3 protein is CASSPSGNYNEQFF. CDR3 bases read: TGTGCCAGCAGTCCGTCAGGGAACTACAATGAG.

To note about this clone: The read gets to within 3 residues of the CDR3 end, and the germline J gene fills in the rest. This chain joins TRBV10-3 and TRBJ2-7, with a tentative D call TRBD1 (6 bases). The CDR3 is made up of 13 amino acids. Germline CDR1 ENHRY, CDR2 SYGVKD. V was pared by 6 bases and J by 3 bases, with 12 bases between. The part of the CDR3 DNA that was read is TGTGCCATCAGGGGGGCCGACAACTACGAG. It specifies CAIRGADNYE. The CDR3 reads in full as CAIRGADNYEQYF.

Comments on this clone: Coverage ceases 3 residues before the CDR3 finishes, and the germline J gene fills in the end. The V and J genes are TRBV4-1 and TRBJ2-2; the D gene is possibly TRBD2 (5 bases). Trimming took off 1 base at V and 6 bases at J, with 9 bases between the two ends. The CDR3 runs to 14 residues. The germline V gene has CDR1 MGHRA and CDR2 YSYEKL. This chain's CDR3 is CASSQGTFPGELFF. The sequenced CDR3 bases are TGCGCCAGCAGCCAAGGGACTTTCCCCGGGGAG.

A note on this clone: The read halts 3 residues ahead of the CDR3 end, with the missing end drawn from the germline J gene. The chain has TRBV18 and TRBJ2-5; TRBD2 aligns across 7 bases. This CDR3 has 15 residues. Germline trimming cut 6 bases from V and 2 bases from J; bases unmatched to any gene: 9. Germline lookup yields CDR1 KGHSH and CDR2 LQKENI. The CDR3 loop reads CASSRRLADQETQYF. Incomplete CDR3 DNA: TGTGCCAGCTCTCGTCGCCTAGCGGATCAAGAGACC.

As concerns this clone: The read terminates 3 residues ahead of where the CDR3 ends, so the germline J gene completes it. The chain is built from TRBV5-4 and TRBJ1-2; maybe TRBD1 (5 bases). This CDR3 contains 14 residues. Germline V gene sequence: CDR1 SGHNT, CDR2 YYREEE (reference sequence). The V end was cut by 0 bases, the J end by 7 bases, with 13 bases between. The CDR3 bases that were read are TGTGCCAGCAGCTTGGTTGACGGGGGTGGTGGC. This codes for CASSLVDGGGG. The full CDR3 protein is CASSLVDGGGGYTF.

A word on this clone: The read stops 3 residues short of the end of the CDR3; the missing end is completed from the germline J gene. This chain links TRBV6-1 with TRBJ2-1; the D gene is possibly TRBD1 (6 bases). Deletions cut 4 bases from V and 9 bases from J, with 22 bases between. Germline loops: CDR1 MNHNS, CDR2 SASEGT. The CDR3 spans 16 residues. The CDR3 DNA, read in part, is TGTGCCAGCAGTGCGATGGTAGGTACAGGGATAGGTGAG. This sequence encodes CASSAMVGTGIGE. The CDR3 reads in full as CASSAMVGTGIGEQFF.

Comments on this clone: Coverage ceases 3 residues before the CDR3 finishes, and the germline J gene fills in the end. This chain uses TRBV12-5 with TRBJ1-1, with D perhaps TRBD1 (5 bases). The CDR3 consists of 14 residues. Germline CDR1 and CDR2: LGHNT and FRNRAP. Trimming cost V 6 bases and J 4 bases, with 15 bases left between them. Partial CDR3 DNA: TGTGCTAGTGGCCTCGGGGGTGTTGCCACTGAA. Translated: CASGLGGVATE. The entire CDR3 protein reads CASGLGGVATEAFF.

A remark on this clone: The read falls 3 residues short of the CDR3 end, and the missing part is taken from the germline J gene. The chain recombines TRBV20-1 with TRBJ1-4; the match to TRBD1 covers 7 bases. In germline, CDR1 is DFQATT, CDR2 SNEGSKA (reference sequence). CDR3 length: 14 residues. V dropped 4 bases and J dropped 4; count of bases not matched to a gene: 6. The CDR3 DNA, read in part, is TGCAGTGCTACCAGGACAGGACTTAATGAAAAA. This codes for CSATRTGLNEK. The whole CDR3 sequence reads CSATRTGLNEKLFF.

In the case of this clone: The read halts 3 residues ahead of the CDR3 end, with the missing end drawn from the germline J gene. The chain employs TRBV29-1 and TRBJ1-6, with TRBD1 as a possible D gene (6 bases). Germline V gene data show CDR1 as SQVTM and CDR2 as ANQGSEA. The CDR3 has 18 amino acids. Trimming took off 8 bases at V and 0 bases at J, with 23 bases between the two ends. CDR3 sequence reads: CSPEGQGSAPSYNSPLHF. The CDR3 DNA, read in part, is TGCAGCCCCGAGGGCCAGGGGAGTGCCCCCTCCTATAATTCACCC.

Concerning this clone: The CDR3 is cut off 3 residues early in the read; its end comes from the germline J gene. The chain employs TRBV10-3 and TRBJ1-6; D is undetermined. The CDR3 is 12 residues long. Per the germline V gene, CDR1 is ENHRY and CDR2 is SYGVKD. The DNA read from the CDR3 is TGTGCCATCAGGAACGAGCAGCGGCCC. Encoded protein: CAIRNEQRP. The CDR3 in full is CAIRNEQRPLHF.

A note on this clone: Coverage ceases 3 residues before the CDR3 finishes, and the germline J gene fills in the end. The chain has TRBV11-3 and TRBJ2-1, with D perhaps TRBD1 (6 bases). Trimming cost V 4 bases and J 9 bases, with 13 bases left between them. This CDR3 is built from 13 residues. Germline values: CDR1 SGHNT, CDR2 YENEEA. CDR3 DNA (partial): TGTGCCAGCAGCTCTCCAGGGGAACGTGAG. It translates to CASSSPGERE. The whole CDR3 sequence is CASSSPGEREQFF.

Notes on this clone: The read falls 3 residues short of the CDR3 end, and the missing part is taken from the germline J gene. The chain employs TRBV20-1 and TRBJ2-3; D is possibly TRBD1 (6 bases). The germline V gene has CDR1 DFQATT and CDR2 SNEGSKA (reference sequence). The CDR3 runs 14 residues. With 6 bases removed from V and 1 base from J, the gap between germline ends came to 14 bases. The CDR3: CSAKRGGGTDTQYF. The sequenced CDR3 bases are TGCAGTGCAAAAAGAGGGGGAGGCACAGATACG.